This T cell receptor beta chain was recovered during a study of Graves' ophthalmopathy and Graves' hyperthyroidism. For the study at large: Calling hyperthyroidism stable required that no ophthalmopathy show up within 18 months of follow-up.

Scientists amplified the TCR beta CDR3 regions from RNA transcripts. The authors performed first-round RT-PCR with HTBI primers and then a second-round multiplex PCR. TCRdb processed the multiplex PCR reads anew with MiXCR; each CDR3 protein has one entry. The sample lists roughly 1.1 million distinct CDR3 sequences; roughly 35% were seen once. This clonotype was seen repeatedly, ten times or more. This CDR3 comprises 14 residues. Trimming at V came to 6 bases and at J to 10 bases, leaving 10 bases not matched to a gene. CDR1 and CDR2 (germline): SGHTA, FQGNSA. The genes are TRBV7-2 and TRBJ1-3; 9 positions match TRBD1. The sequencing sample was made of peripheral blood or thyroid tissue (not recorded which). This clonotype was sampled from an adult man with Graves' hyperthyroidism. CDR3 in amino acids: CASSSPGQGTTIYF. CDR3 nucleotides: TGTGCCAGCAGTTCTCCGGGACAGGGAACGACCATATATTTT.